The 23 T cell receptor beta chains in this list originate from one sample, sequenced in a study of T-cell memory formation after mild COVID-19. MiXCR was run by TCRdb on the 5' RACE reads, yielding one entry per CDR3 protein. In the table there are approximately 290,000 distinct CDR3 sequences, approximately 15% of which are singletons. Sequenced sample: PBMCs or a T cell subset sorted from them (not recorded which). The receptors were sampled from a man younger than 35 who had mild COVID-19 (a few samples of this study predate the infection). Cell type and time point are not known.

This chain uses TRBV7-9 with TRBJ2-1; unclear D gene. Germline CDR1 reads SEHNR; CDR2 reads FQNEAQ (reference sequence). The CDR3 is 12 amino acids. The ends were cut back, 6 bases at V and 8 bases at J, with 11 bases in the middle. The CDR3 loop reads CASRTVVDEQFF. DNA of the CDR3: TGTGCCAGCAGAACGGTAGTGGATGAGCAGTTCTTC.

V gene TRBV28 combines with J gene TRBJ1-1, with D unresolved. The CDR3 loop spans 14 amino acids. The V and J ends lost 5 bases and 1 base respectively, with 11 bases between them. CDR1 and CDR2 from the germline V gene are MDHEN and SYDVKM. In DNA form, the CDR3 reads TGTGCCAGCAGTCCCCCCTCAGGGAACACTGAAGCTTTCTTT. It translates to CASSPPSGNTEAFF.

This clonotype has a handful of counts. The chain has TRBV25-1 and TRBJ2-1; 7 positions match TRBD1. Germline CDR1 is MGHDK and CDR2 is SYGVNS. This CDR3 region has 11 residues. J gave up 12 bases and V 4 bases, and 3 bases lay outside the gene matches. CDR3 protein: CASSVGTAQFF. The CDR3 DNA is TGTGCCAGCAGTGTCGGGACAGCGCAGTTCTTC. The variable domain in full, completed from reference TRBV25-1 and TRBJ2-1, reads EADIYQTPRYLVIGTGKKITLECSQTMGHDKMYWYQQDPGMELHLIHYSYGVNSTEKGDLSSESTVSRIRTEHFPLTLESARPSHTSQYLCASSVGTAQFFGPGTRLTVL.

A few counts support this clonotype. The rearrangement links TRBV5-1 to TRBJ2-3, with 10 bases identical to TRBD2. The CDR3 covers 17 residues. Unmatched junction bases numbered 4, after V lost 0 bases and J lost 0 bases. Germline V gene lookup returns CDR1 SGHRS and CDR2 YFSETQ. DNA for the CDR3: TGCGCCAGCAGCTTGGCCGGGACTAGCGTTAGCACAGATACGCAGTATTTT. Translated, it gives CASSLAGTSVSTDTQYF.

The sample holds a few counts of this clonotype. CDR3 sequence reads: CSVGEGGYTF. The CDR3 bases are TGCAGCGTTGGAGAGGGTGGCTACACCTTC. The chain joins TRBV29-1 to TRBJ1-2; D is ambiguous. This CDR3 comprises 10 residues. Germline loops: CDR1 SQVTM, CDR2 ANQGSEA. Trimming shortened V by 4 bases and J by 7 bases, and 7 bases separated the two germline ends. The whole variable domain, remainder taken from reference TRBV29-1 and TRBJ1-2, is SAVISQKPSRDICQRGTSLTIQCQVDSQVTMMFWYRQQPGQSLTLIATANQGSEATYESGFVIDKFPISRPNLTFSTLTVSNMSPEDSSIYLCSVGEGGYTFGSGTRLTVV.

The rearrangement joins TRBV20-1 to TRBJ1-5; no clear D. V lost 3 bases and J lost 0, with 9 bases in between. This CDR3 is 14 amino acids long. Per germline, CDR1 DFQATT and CDR2 SNEGSKA (reference sequence). CDR3 coding DNA: TGCAGTGCTAGTCGAGATTATAGCAATCAGCCCCAGCATTTT. This encodes CSASRDYSNQPQHF.

The rearrangement joins TRBV7-9 to TRBJ1-4, with a tentative D call TRBD1 (5 bases). Germline assignment: CDR1 SEHNR and CDR2 FQNEAQ (reference sequence). The CDR3 length is 16 residues. The V and J ends lost 6 bases and 2 bases respectively, with 16 bases between them. The CDR3: CASSQVGGGTNEKLFF. The CDR3 DNA follows: TGTGCCAGCAGTCAAGTAGGCGGGGGTACTAATGAAAAACTGTTTTTT.

In its sample, this clonotype was seen many times. This chain uses TRBV20-1 with TRBJ2-7; tentative D call: TRBD2 (5 bases). CDR1 is DFQATT, CDR2 SNEGSKA, per germline (reference sequence). Trimming left V 6 bases short and J 3 bases short, with 18 bases between. CDR3 length equals 14 residues. In nucleotides, the CDR3 is TGCAGTGCCACGGACGGACCCGGGGACTACGAGCAGTACGTC. Translated, it gives CSATDGPGDYEQYV.

The genes are TRBV5-5 and TRBJ2-5; 8 bases fit TRBD1. V gave up 5 bases and J gave up 4 bases; unmatched junction bases: 4. The CDR3 is 13 amino acids. CDR1 is SGHKS and CDR2 is YYEKEE in the germline V gene (reference sequence). CDR3 coding DNA: TGTGCCAGCAGTAGGACAGGGACAGAGACCCAGTACTTC. Translating gives CASSRTGTETQYF.

This clonotype turned up a few times. CDR3 bases: TGCAGGGGCGGAAAACGGGCCAGCCACTATGGCTACACCTTC. This codes for CRGGKRASHYGYTF. J is TRBJ1-2 and V is TRBV20-1; no definite D call. This CDR3 comprises 14 residues. Germline-derived CDR1 and CDR2 are DFQATT and SNEGSKA (reference sequence).

This clonotype appeared a few times. The chain couples TRBV4-1 to TRBJ2-3; D possibly corresponds to TRBD2 (6 bases). The CDR3 has 15 amino acids. V was clipped by 4 bases and J by 1 base, with 12 bases between them. CDR1 is MGHRA and CDR2 is YSYEKL in the germline V gene. The CDR3 DNA is TGCGCCAGCAGCCTGGGCTGGGGGGGCACAGATACGCAGTATTTT. Protein: CASSLGWGGTDTQYF.

This clonotype was counted between two and nine times. The genes are TRBV4-3 and TRBJ2-1, with 7 positions matching TRBD1. There are 16 residues in the CDR3. CDR1 is LGHNA, CDR2 YSLEER, per germline. Unmatched junction bases numbered 8, after V lost 4 bases and J lost 2 bases. DNA for the CDR3: TGCGCCAGCAGCCCCCTAGGACAGGACCCCTACAATGAGCAGTTCTTC. Protein: CASSPLGQDPYNEQFF.

The sample holds a few counts of this clonotype. The DNA for the CDR3 is TGCAGTGCGATGGGGGGCAGATTGGTGAACACTGAAGCTTTCTTT. This sequence encodes CSAMGGRLVNTEAFF. This chain joins TRBV20-1 and TRBJ1-1; D possibly corresponds to TRBD1 (6 bases). Trimming cost V 6 bases and J 0 bases, with 17 bases left between them. This CDR3 spans 15 amino acids. From germline, CDR1 is DFQATT and CDR2 SNEGSKA (reference sequence).

This clonotype was observed a few times. The chain uses TRBV5-1 and TRBJ2-3; either TRBD1 or TRBD2 may fit D (5 bases each). Germline-derived CDR1 and CDR2 are SGHRS and YFSETQ. The CDR3 runs to 16 residues. The V gene lost 4 bases and the J gene lost 2 bases, with 17 bases spanning the gap. The DNA of the CDR3 is TGCGCCAGCAGCCGAGGGGATACACCTTACACAGATACGCAGTATTTT. It translates to CASSRGDTPYTDTQYF.

This clonotype was picked up a small number of times. The CDR3 DNA reads as TGTGCCAGCAGTTTTCGCTCGGGAACTGAAGCTTTCTTT. This encodes CASSFRSGTEAFF. This chain links TRBV12-3 or TRBV12-4 with TRBJ1-1; D not certain. V gave up 3 bases and J gave up 5 bases, with 10 bases separating them. CDR3 length: 13 residues.

This clonotype showed up many times. This chain links TRBV6-5 with TRBJ2-3; 8 bases are a match to TRBD2. Germline-derived CDR1 and CDR2 are MNHEY and SVGAGI. The J segment lost 4 bases and the V segment lost 4 bases, leaving 10 bases of the junction unmatched. The length of the CDR3 is 16 residues. The CDR3 region has the DNA TGTGCCAGCAGTTCCACCTTCGGGGGGGCGGCAGATACGCAGTATTTT. Its protein product is CASSSTFGGAADTQYF.

This clonotype was observed a few times. The V and J genes are TRBV5-1 and TRBJ2-3, with D tentatively TRBD1 (6 bases). V was shortened by 3 bases and J by 3 bases, with 20 bases between the two germline ends. The germline gives CDR1 SGHRS, CDR2 YFSETQ. The CDR3 contains 17 residues. The CDR3 DNA reads as TGCGCCAGCAGCTCATCCTACAAGCCCGGGACAACAGATACGCAGTATTTT. Its translation: CASSSSYKPGTTDTQYF.

This clonotype was detected only a few times. V usage is TRBV12-3 or TRBV12-4 and J usage is TRBJ2-5; 9 bases align to TRBD2. The CDR3 contains 13 residues. V was pared by 7 bases and J by 5 bases, with 5 bases of the junction left unmatched. Written as DNA, the CDR3 is TGTGCCAGCAACGCGGGGGGGCAGGAGACCCAGTACTTC. Translation gives CASNAGGQETQYF.

The rearrangement links TRBV6-1 to TRBJ1-2; D is unresolved. With 2 bases removed from V and 6 bases from J, the gap between germline ends came to 4 bases. CDR3 length: 11 residues. Germline V gene lookup returns CDR1 MNHNS and CDR2 SASEGT. CDR3 amino acids: CASSEYHGYTF. The CDR3 nucleotides read TGTGCCAGCAGTGAATATCATGGCTACACCTTC.

This clonotype was recorded a few times. The chain recombines TRBV7-9 with TRBJ1-4, with TRBD1 matching over 10 bases. The CDR3 runs to 14 residues. Germline values: CDR1 SEHNR, CDR2 FQNEAQ (reference sequence). Trimming at V came to 5 bases and at J to 8 bases, leaving 5 bases not matched to a gene. This chain's CDR3 is CASSRDRGDEKLFF. The CDR3 DNA reads as TGTGCCAGCAGCAGGGACAGGGGAGACGAAAAACTGTTTTTT.

This clonotype has just a few counts. In DNA form, the CDR3 reads TGTGCCAGCAGCTCCAGTGCCGGGGAGACCAAGACCGGGGAGCTGTTTTTT. It yields the protein CASSSSAGETKTGELFF. The rearrangement links TRBV7-9 to TRBJ2-2, with a weak D call TRBD2 (5 bases). Trimming removed 4 bases at V and 5 bases at J, with 20 bases between. Germline V gene data show CDR1 as SEHNR and CDR2 as FQNEAQ (reference sequence). CDR3 length: 17 amino acids. Full variable domain (rest looked up from reference TRBV7-9 and TRBJ2-2): DTGVSQNPRHKITKRGQNVTFRCDPISEHNRLYWYRQTLGQGPEFLTYFQNEAQLEKSRLLSDRFSAERPKGSFSTLEIQRTEQGDSAMYLCASSSSAGETKTGELFFGEGSRLTVL.

A few counts support this clonotype. This chain joins TRBV20-1 and TRBJ1-1, with D possibly TRBD1 on 5 matching bases. Germline V gene data show CDR1 as DFQATT and CDR2 as SNEGSKA (reference sequence). Trimming shortened V by 4 bases and J by 0 bases, and 12 bases separated the two germline ends. The CDR3 covers 14 residues. CDR3: CSANDPTVNTEAFF. CDR3 nucleotide sequence: TGCAGTGCTAACGACCCGACAGTGAACACTGAAGCTTTCTTT.

The chain carries TRBV5-5 and TRBJ2-7, with D perhaps matching TRBD1 (5 bases). The germline gives CDR1 SGHKS, CDR2 YYEKEE (reference sequence). CDR3 length equals 15 residues. Trimming took off 1 base at V and 4 bases at J, with 15 bases between the two ends. The CDR3 coding sequence is TGTGCCAGCAGCTTGTGGGGTCAGGGCGGTTACGAGCAGTACTTC. It is translated as CASSLWGQGGYEQYF.